The 13 T cell receptor beta chains presented below share a single source sample, sequenced in a study of regulatory T cells in long-lasting Graves disease. Through Arm-PCR of CDR3 regions and iRepertoire HTBI primers, TCR beta libraries were built. TCRdb fed the multiplex PCR reads into MiXCR, producing one record per CDR3 protein. The sample yields about 620,000 distinct CDR3 sequences, 16% seen once. Time point defined: newly diagnosed GD, antithyroid drugs for less than 3 months. The TCR library was made from RNA that had been extracted from PBMCs in TRIzol. The data were also submitted as part of a second study, on T cells in Graves' hyperthyroidism and ophthalmopathy.

The starting material was peripheral blood mononuclear cells (PBMCs), obtained at new diagnosis, from a patient treated with antithyroid drugs. Receptors originate from a woman in her thirties with Graves disease.

This clonotype has only a few counts. This chain links TRBV25-1 with TRBJ2-3, with unresolved D. Trimming pared 3 bases from V and 12 bases from J, leaving 13 bases between. This CDR3 spans 12 amino acids. The germline gives CDR1 MGHDK, CDR2 SYGVNS. CDR3 residues: CASSEASPAQYF. The CDR3 nucleotides read TGTGCCAGCAGTGAGGCATCTCCCGCTCAGTATTTT.

Of note for this clonotype: A far more abundant clone sits one base away, making this likely a read error. The chain employs TRBV11-2 and TRBJ2-5; D call uncertain. TRBJ2-1 matches the DNA end more closely, so the J call is doubtful. From germline, CDR1 is SGHAT and CDR2 FQNNGV. This CDR3 region has 13 residues. This CDR3 is CAGSHSTAGEQFF. The CDR3, as DNA: TGTGCCGGCAGCCATTCTACCGCAGGTGAGCAGTTCTTC.

As for this clonotype: A read error may account for a junction end that differs from germline. The V call is TRBV28, the J call TRBJ2-5; no firm D call. CDR1 is MDHEN, CDR2 SYDVKM, per germline. This CDR3 comprises 17 residues. CDR3 amino acids: CASSHRFKGRQPETQYF. The CDR3 DNA follows: TGCGCCAGCAGCCACAGATTCAAAGGACGGCAACCGGAGACCCAGTACTTC.

This clonotype appeared a single time. The chain links TRBV9 to TRBJ2-7, with D perhaps TRBD1 or TRBD2 (5 bases each). CDR3 length: 14 residues. The V end lost 4 bases, the J end lost 6 bases, and 17 bases lay between the germline ends. The germline V gene encodes CDR1 SGDLS and CDR2 YYNGEE. CDR3 region: CASSSRDPSVEQYF. The CDR3 region has the DNA TGTGCCAGCAGCTCCCGGGACCCGAGCGTCGAGCAGTACTTC.

This clonotype appeared a few times. The CDR3, as DNA: TGCAGCGTTGAAGATGAGGGCGGGAGTATAAATGAGCAGTTCTTC. It is translated as CSVEDEGGSINEQFF. The chain carries TRBV29-1 and TRBJ2-1, with TRBD2 identical over 7 bases. CDR1 and CDR2 (germline): SQVTM, ANQGSEA. V lost 0 bases, J lost 7 bases, and 9 bases stayed unmatched. The CDR3 is 15 residues long.

This clonotype was counted at least ten times. The CDR3 spells CASSRLQGDSPHEQYF. The CDR3 nucleotides read TGTGCCAGCAGCCGGCTCCAAGGCGATTCTCCCCACGAGCAGTACTTC. The chain links TRBV7-9 to TRBJ2-7, with D unresolved. The CDR3 has 16 residues. Germline lookup yields CDR1 SEHNR and CDR2 FQNEAQ (reference sequence). V dropped 5 bases and J dropped 5 bases, with 22 bases sitting between them.

This clonotype was observed at least ten times. The chain combines TRBV28 with TRBJ2-7; weak D call: TRBD1 (5 bases). V was pared by 5 bases and J by 0 bases, with 14 bases between. CDR3 length equals 15 residues. CDR1 is MDHEN and CDR2 is SYDVKM in the germline V gene. The chain's CDR3 is CASSAQAARSYEQYF. As DNA, the CDR3 is TGTGCCAGCAGTGCACAGGCGGCACGCTCCTACGAGCAGTACTTC.

This clonotype was found a few times. This chain joins TRBV6-1 and TRBJ2-2; D is unclear. The CDR3 spans 13 residues. Per germline, CDR1 MNHNS and CDR2 SASEGT. Trimming stripped 3 bases from V and 6 bases from J, with 8 bases between. CDR3 DNA: TGTGCCAGCAGTGACTCGGCAGCCGGGGAGCTGTTTTTT. Translated: CASSDSAAGELFF.

Ten or more counts support this clonotype. The rearrangement joins TRBV9 to TRBJ1-1; D remains unclear. Looked up from germline, CDR1 is SGDLS and CDR2 is YYNGEE. Trimming cost V 0 bases and J 8 bases, with 11 bases left between them. There are 13 residues in the CDR3. CDR3 in DNA: TGTGCCAGCAGCGTAGAAGGTGCAGAGGAAGCTTTCTTT. Translation: CASSVEGAEEAFF. The entire variable domain, with the rest obtained from reference TRBV9 and TRBJ1-1, is as follows: DSGVTQTPKHLITATGQRVTLRCSPRSGDLSVYWYQQSLDQGLQFLIQYYNGEERAKGNILERFSAQQFPDLHSELNLSSLELGDSALYFCASSVEGAEEAFFGQGTRLTVV.

This clonotype was observed a few times. The chain recombines TRBV27 with TRBJ2-1; TRBD2 matches 13 bases. The CDR3 loop spans 15 amino acids. Looked up from germline, CDR1 is MNHEY and CDR2 is SMNVEV (reference sequence). With 7 bases clipped from V and 7 bases from J, the junction kept 7 bases outside the gene matches. This chain's CDR3 is CASTSGLAGLNEQFF. The CDR3 DNA is TGTGCCAGCACCTCGGGACTAGCGGGACTAAATGAGCAGTTCTTC.

V usage is TRBV20-1 and J usage is TRBJ1-3, with TRBD1 identical over 7 bases. Germline assignment: CDR1 DFQATT and CDR2 SNEGSKA (reference sequence). The CDR3 length is 15 residues. Trimming took 3 bases from V and 0 from J; bases not matched to a gene: 5. The CDR3 DNA follows: TGCAGTGCTAGTGGACAGGCCAGCTCTGGAAACACCATATATTTT. It specifies CSASGQASSGNTIYF.

This clonotype was seen ten or more times. The chain couples TRBV7-8 to TRBJ2-2, with 10 bases aligning to TRBD1. This CDR3 is built from 16 residues. J gave up 1 base and V 5 bases, and 4 bases lay outside the gene matches. In germline, CDR1 is SGHVS, CDR2 FQNEAQ. This CDR3 is CASSGGTGVNTGELFF. The CDR3 coding sequence is TGTGCCAGCAGCGGAGGGACAGGGGTGAACACCGGGGAGCTGTTTTTT.

This clonotype was picked up many times. This chain links TRBV28 with TRBJ1-1, with 8 bases that match TRBD1. The CDR3 runs 14 residues. Germline-derived CDR1 and CDR2 are MDHEN and SYDVKM. After removal of 7 bases from V and 6 bases from J, the junction contained 10 bases not matched to a gene. The CDR3 sequence: CASTEGTGPAEAFF. The CDR3 DNA sequence: TGTGCCAGCACTGAAGGGACAGGCCCTGCTGAAGCTTTCTTT.